This T cell receptor (beta chain) emerged from a study of lymphopenia after photon versus proton radiotherapy. Trimming cost V 1 base and J 7 bases, with 5 bases left between them. CDR1 and CDR2 (germline): SGHTA, FQGNSA. CDR3 size: 12 residues. Assay used: immunoSEQ multiplex PCR; TCRdb lists only in-frame clones, some missing. The data contain tens of thousands of clones, approximately 80% of them seen just once; the ten biggest clones take up around 15%. Specimen: peripheral blood, collected from a patient treated with proton-based radiotherapy. The receptor was isolated from a woman aged 70 to 79 with pancreatic cancer. J is TRBJ2-1 and V is TRBV7-2; D gene ambiguous. CDR3 region: CASSLERNEQFF. The CDR3 bases are TGTGCCAGCAGCTTAGAAAGGAATGAGCAGTTCTTC. The full variable domain, with the rest looked up from reference TRBV7-2 and TRBJ2-1, is GAGVSQSPSNKVTEKGKDVELRCDPISGHTALYWYRQSLGQGLEFLIYFQGNSAPDKSGLPSDRFSAERTGGSVSTLTIQRTQQEDSAVYLCASSLERNEQFFGPGTRLTVL.